The clone carrying this T cell receptor (beta chain) was picked up a small number of times. Generated by immunoSEQ multiplex PCR, the TCRdb table keeps only in-frame clones and is missing some. The sample has some 150,000 clones; roughly 93% are singletons. This entry belongs to a study of control samples from healthy donors and cancer patients. V was cut by 5 bases and J by 8 bases, with 12 bases left in between. CDR1 is MDHEN, CDR2 SYDVKM, per germline. The CDR3 spans 12 residues. Source material: blood. The J gene is TRBJ1-2, the V gene TRBV28, with D possibly being TRBD1 (5 bases). This TCR came from a woman aged 60 to 75 in good health. CDR3 loop: CASSVKGRGYTF. CDR3 nucleotides: TGTGCCAGCAGTGTTAAGGGGCGAGGCTACACCTTC.